This T cell receptor beta chain appears in the sequencing data of a study of a mutant IDH1 vaccine in newly diagnosed glioma (dated by TCRdb to the early 2020s). For context, the study as a whole: Vaccination began 4-6 weeks after radiotherapy alone, or alongside temozolomide cycles in the chemotherapy-containing groups. Of the approximately 30 treated patients, 62.5% were male and roughly 38% were female, and a mean age of 40.4 years was recorded. Before enrollment, patients had received standard therapy of radiotherapy alone, temozolomide alone, or radiochemotherapy with temozolomide; most received the combination. The week-35 safety follow-up took place at visit V12, and the week-47 end of study took place at visit V13. Peripheral blood was drawn at six visits: V03 (baseline), V05, V07, V10, V12 and V13. Longitudinal TCRB deep sequencing was done for 25 to 30 treated patients, wherever samples were available for exploratory analyses.

For this clone: The specificity of this receptor is unknown. Base qualities are not recorded, but no much larger clone differs from it by a single base.

Study-level results and caveats: Availability determined which PBMC samples were chosen for TCRB deep sequencing. Across multiple MHC alleles, vaccine-induced immune responses were seen in approximately 93% of patients. The authors stated that sample limitations prevented analyses of patient blood samples from being reproduced. Pseudoprogression seemed to be unrelated to changes in the top peripheral T cell clonotypes found by TCRB sequencing.

The time point tag for this specimen amounts to: week 47, end of study. Every vaccine dose consisted of 300 ug of a 20-mer mutant IDH1 peptide in Montanide, administered subcutaneously together with topical imiquimod. Patients were given eight vaccinations, in weeks 1, 3, 5, 7, 11, 15, 19 and 23, which matched visits V03 through V10. All donors had newly diagnosed IDH1-mutant astrocytomas of WHO grade 3 or 4 that showed loss of nuclear ATRX. The samples were drawn from NOA16, a multicentre, single-arm, open-label phase I trial in Germany that tested a mutant IDH1 peptide vaccine in humans for the first time. The DNeasy Blood and Tissue Kit was used to extract genomic DNA from EDTA blood for TCRB sequencing. The library was produced with the immunoSEQ multiplex PCR assay. Rearranged TCR beta chain sequences were amplified with the hsTCRB Kit following the manufacturer's protocol. An Illumina MiSeq was used to sequence the TCRB libraries. Turning to the authors' computational methods: Demultiplexing, trimming and gene mapping were performed with the kit vendor's proprietary platform. Entries here come from immuneACCESS through TCRdb and include only in-frame sequences with V and J called. Some clones fail to appear in such tables; in the studies checked, an unresolved V gene covers under half of the shortfall, and the cause of the remainder is unknown. The V and J calls and clone size were taken over from that table, and D and trimming were inferred from the DNA. In this sample the table shows around 40,000 clones, around 82% of which occur a single time. The ten largest make up about 19% of the sample.

The receptor was derived from a man aged 18 to 30 with glioma. Some clones in this sample may be carry-over from other donors' samples. The source was PBMCs, collected from a glioma patient whose treatment included an IDH1 peptide vaccine.

The DNA is as follows: TGCAGCGTTTCCCAGGGAGGGGGGGAGACCCAGTACTTC. This codes for CSVSQGGGETQYF. The chain employs TRBV29-1 and TRBJ2-5; D gene: possibly TRBD2, on 7 matching bases. CDR1 and CDR2 are read off the germline V gene as SQVTM and ANQGSEA. The junction carries 15 bases between V and J, which are trimmed by 5 bases and 5 bases respectively. The CDR3 has 13 amino acids, counting the end cysteine and phenylalanine. This entry keeps only the CDR3 DNA: 39 bases, framed from base 1.